This T cell receptor beta chain was obtained from a study of blood T cell repertoires in COVID-19. Across the study: There were acute and convalescent COVID-19 samples, and they came from the United States, Italy and Spain.

V gave up 0 bases and J gave up 4 bases; unmatched junction bases: 2. CDR1 SGDLS and CDR2 YYNGEE come from the germline V gene. The CDR3 consists of 14 residues. In the original workflow: Reference gene primer amplification gave estimated nucleated cell counts. The method was immunoSEQ multiplex PCR; TCRdb's version includes in-frame clones alone and lacks a portion of them. That table gives V, J and clone size, and the DNA gave D and trimming. Here the sample spans 60,000 to 65,000 clones, 55% to 75% being singletons. In its sample, this clone was seen once. The V call is TRBV9, the J call TRBJ2-7; 9 bases agree with TRBD2. This TCR was recovered from a woman in her 70s with COVID-19, enrolled during active disease. The source material was peripheral blood. CDR3 in amino acids: CASSVGLAGYEQYF. The CDR3 bases are TGTGCCAGCAGCGTAGGCCTAGCGGGGTACGAGCAGTACTTC.